The sequence of this T cell receptor (beta chain) was determined in a study of shared clonotypes between healthy human individuals. Here immunoSEQ multiplex PCR was the method, and the copy in TCRdb shows in-frame clones only, minus some. Among roughly 1 million clones, around 78% were seen once, and the ten largest hold under 0.6%. CDR1 is GTSNPN and CDR2 is SVGIG in the germline V gene (reference sequence). V lost 2 bases and J lost 2; bases outside the gene matches: 10. The CDR3 has 17 amino acids. General study results and limits: The researchers took only blood, and tissue repertoires probably look different.

This clone came up many times. The target antigen is unknown. Sequenced sample: memory CD4+ T cells from PBMCs. The subset was: CD45RA-negative fraction. The chain employs TRBV30 and TRBJ2-2; TRBD2 matches at 8 bases. The receptor comes from a man between 18 and 35 years old in good health. Some clones in this sample may be carry-over from other donors' samples. The CDR3 protein is CAWSTGGGRTNTGELFF. CDR3 bases: TGTGCCTGGAGTACGGGAGGCGGGAGGACTAACACCGGGGAGCTGTTTTTT.